This T cell receptor beta chain was observed in a study of technical replicates of blood from a few donors. Libraries were prepared by immunoSEQ multiplex PCR; TCRdb keeps only in-frame clonotypes and omits some of them. The table records roughly 15,000 clones, about 87% of them present only once. This TCR derives from a human donor in good health. The sequenced sample consisted of PBMCs.

The CDR3 loop reads CASSFLEVGNNEQFF. For the CDR3, the DNA is TGTGCCAGCAGTTTCTTGGAGGTCGGGAACAATGAGCAGTTCTTC. The V and J genes are TRBV28 and TRBJ2-1; D is possibly TRBD2 (5 bases). Germline lookup yields CDR1 MDHEN and CDR2 SYDVKM. There are 15 residues in the CDR3. V was cut by 3 bases and J by 5 bases, with 14 bases left in between.